A single sample gave rise to the 32 T cell receptor beta chains below, sequenced in a study of persistence of HIV-infected CD4 T cells. The immunoSEQ assay was version 4, run in survey mode. Generated by immunoSEQ multiplex PCR, the TCRdb table keeps only in-frame clones and is missing some. The sample shows 30,000 to 45,000 clones, 80% to 90% of them seen only once. These receptors are not linked to any known antigen. This nonspecific control used anti-CD3/anti-CD28 bead stimulation of CD4+ T cells. Responding CD4+ T cells were sorted by upregulation of both CD40 ligand and CD69. The source material was CD4+ T cells sorted from PBMCs after roughly 19-hour stimulation, sampled from a patient who received antiretroviral therapy. The receptors were sampled from an adult man with HIV who was CMV-seropositive.

This chain joins TRBV5-6 and TRBJ1-4; D unclear. CDR3 size: 14 residues. Deletions cut 4 bases from V and 5 bases from J, with 12 bases between. Germline CDR1 reads SGHDT; CDR2 reads YYEEEE. The CDR3 coding sequence is TGTGCCAGCAGCAAGGAGGAAAAAAATGAAAAACTGTTTTTT. Translated, it gives CASSKEEKNEKLFF.

The count of this clone is one. The J gene is TRBJ2-7, the V gene TRBV5-1, with D possibly being TRBD2 (5 bases). Germline CDR1 and CDR2: SGHRS and YFSETQ. V lost 2 bases to trimming and J lost 0 bases, with 12 bases between them. The CDR3 has 15 amino acids. For the CDR3, the DNA is TGCGCCAGCAGCTTACTCGGGGTGAACTCCTACGAGCAGTACTTC. Protein sequence: CASSLLGVNSYEQYF.

The rearrangement uses TRBV28 and TRBJ2-5, with no clear D. Per the germline V gene, CDR1 is MDHEN and CDR2 is SYDVKM. This CDR3 is built from 15 residues. Trimming stripped 5 bases from V and 6 bases from J, with 19 bases between. CDR3: CASSTTPPRPKTQYF. CDR3 nucleotide sequence: TGTGCCAGCAGTACAACACCCCCACGCCCAAAGACCCAGTACTTC.

This chain connects TRBV11-3 to TRBJ2-5, with 7 bases identical to TRBD1. CDR1 and CDR2 from the germline V gene are SGHNT and YENEEA. The CDR3 loop spans 16 amino acids. The V gene end was trimmed by 5 bases and the J gene end by 2 bases; junction bases not matched to a gene: 11. The CDR3 nucleotides are TGTGCCAGCAGCCCCTCGGGGACAGAACTTCAAGAGACCCAGTACTTC. Its translation is CASSPSGTELQETQYF.

The chain has TRBV5-5 and TRBJ2-7; D is ambiguous. The length of the CDR3 is 15 residues. The ends were cut back, 4 bases at V and 2 bases at J, with 16 bases in the middle. Looked up from germline, CDR1 is SGHKS and CDR2 is YYEKEE (reference sequence). CDR3 nucleotides: TGTGCCAGCAGCCGCGAGTCCGGATCCGCCTACGAGCAGTACTTC. It yields the protein CASSRESGSAYEQYF.

The genes are TRBV18 and TRBJ1-1; D is uncertain. The CDR3 is made up of 16 amino acids. Looked up from germline, CDR1 is KGHSH and CDR2 is LQKENI. Trimming removed 2 bases from V and 2 bases from J, with 15 bases in between. The CDR3 is CASSPFGPYANTEAFF. The CDR3 DNA reads as TGTGCCAGCTCACCATTTGGTCCTTATGCCAACACTGAAGCTTTCTTT.

The chain employs TRBV29-1 and TRBJ2-3; D gene ambiguous. Trimming left V 4 bases short and J 0 bases short, with 11 bases between. The CDR3 extends over 14 amino acids. The germline CDR1 and CDR2 sequences are SQVTM and ANQGSEA. The CDR3 DNA follows: TGCAGCGTTGTACCAAACCAAAGCACAGATACGCAGTATTTT. Protein sequence: CSVVPNQSTDTQYF.

The V call is TRBV2, the J call TRBJ1-1; D may be TRBD1 (6 bases). The CDR3 is 14 residues long. Germline V gene sequence: CDR1 SNHLY, CDR2 FYNNEI. Between the trimmed V and J ends, which lost 6 bases and 5 bases, there was a span of 16 bases. This CDR3 reads CASRPQGIRTEAFF. The CDR3, as DNA: TGTGCCAGCAGACCACAGGGAATAAGGACTGAAGCTTTCTTT. Looking up the rest from reference TRBV2 and TRBJ1-1 gives the full variable domain: EPEVTQTPSHQVTQMGQEVILRCVPISNHLYFYWYRQILGQKVEFLVSFYNNEISEKSEIFDDQFSVERPDGSNFTLKIRSTKLEDSAMYFCASRPQGIRTEAFFGQGTRLTVV.

The chain employs TRBV27 and TRBJ2-5, with D perhaps TRBD1 (5 bases). The V gene lost 2 bases and the J gene lost 5 bases, with 9 bases spanning the gap. Germline V gene sequence: CDR1 MNHEY, CDR2 SMNVEV (reference sequence). The CDR3 length is 13 residues. Here the CDR3 DNA reads TGTGCCAGCAGTTTAAGGGGCAGGGAGACCCAGTACTTC. It specifies CASSLRGRETQYF.

The rearrangement links TRBV10-1 to TRBJ1-2, with a possible D match to TRBD1 (6 bases). The CDR3 runs to 12 residues. From germline, CDR1 is WNHNN and CDR2 SYGVQD (reference sequence). Trimming left V 8 bases short and J 7 bases short, with 14 bases between. CDR3 region: CASGGQGGGYTF. The CDR3 bases are TGCGCCAGCGGGGGACAAGGAGGTGGCTACACCTTC.

This chain joins TRBV10-3 and TRBJ2-3, with 8 bases aligning to TRBD2. With 6 bases clipped from V and 4 bases from J, the junction kept 15 bases outside the gene matches. The CDR3 spans 17 residues. Germline-derived CDR1 and CDR2 are ENHRY and SYGVKD. This CDR3 is CAIRPGLGRGGADTQYF. The DNA for the CDR3 is TGTGCCATCAGACCGGGACTAGGGAGGGGAGGGGCAGATACGCAGTATTTT.

This clone has only one observation. The rearrangement links TRBV4-1 to TRBJ1-5; D perhaps matches TRBD1 (5 bases). CDR1 and CDR2 (germline): MGHRA, YSYEKL. This CDR3 has 15 residues. V was clipped by 1 base and J by 2 bases, with 9 bases between them. The CDR3 region has the DNA TGCGCCAGCAGCCAAGGGGGGGGACGCAATCAGCCCCAGCATTTT. It translates to CASSQGGGRNQPQHF.

This clone was observed a few times. V gene TRBV27 combines with J gene TRBJ1-5, with a tentative D call TRBD1 (5 bases). Trimming stripped 6 bases from V and 4 bases from J, with 16 bases between. The CDR3 covers 15 residues. Germline V CDR1 and CDR2: MNHEY, SMNVEV (reference sequence). CDR3 sequence reads: CASRRMQGWNQPQHF. The CDR3 DNA sequence: TGTGCCAGCAGAAGGATGCAGGGATGGAATCAGCCCCAGCATTTT.

This chain connects TRBV30 to TRBJ2-1; 11 positions match TRBD1. CDR3 length: 13 amino acids. The junction had 6 bases not matched to a gene; V was cut back by 7 bases and J by 7 bases. The germline gives CDR1 GTSNPN, CDR2 SVGIG (reference sequence). The DNA for the CDR3 is TGTGCCTCCGGGGACAGGGGGGGGAATGAGCAGTTCTTC. Its translation: CASGDRGGNEQFF. The variable domain in full, completed from reference TRBV30 and TRBJ2-1, reads SQTIHQWPATLVQPVGSPLSLECTVEGTSNPNLYWYRQAAGRGLQLLFYSVGIGQISSEVPQNLSASRPQDRQFILSSKKLLLSDSGFYLCASGDRGGNEQFFGPGTRLTVL.

The rearrangement uses TRBV9 and TRBJ2-2; D possibly corresponds to TRBD2 (6 bases). Germline CDR1 reads SGDLS; CDR2 reads YYNGEE. Trimming stripped 0 bases from V and 2 bases from J, with 8 bases between. The CDR3 consists of 15 residues. The CDR3 DNA reads as TGTGCCAGCAGCGTAGTAGCGGTAAACACCGGGGAGCTGTTTTTT. Translation: CASSVVAVNTGELFF.

This CDR3 reads CASSSGALDYGYTF. In nucleotides, the CDR3 is TGTGCCAGCAGTTCTGGGGCGCTGGACTATGGCTACACCTTC. The chain uses TRBV28 and TRBJ1-2, with D maybe TRBD1 (5 bases). The CDR3 contains 14 residues. The V and J ends lost 4 bases and 3 bases respectively, with 12 bases between them. Germline-derived CDR1 and CDR2 are MDHEN and SYDVKM.

This clone was found a few times. The rearrangement links TRBV6-5 to TRBJ1-6; 9 bases fit TRBD1. V lost 8 bases to trimming and J lost 7 bases; unmatched junction nucleotides: 3. CDR1 and CDR2 from the germline V gene are MNHEY and SVGAGI. The CDR3 sequence is 13 residues long. This CDR3 is CASATGGNSPLHF. CDR3 nucleotides: TGTGCCAGCGCTACAGGGGGCAATTCACCCCTCCACTTT.

The chain links TRBV28 to TRBJ2-1; no reliable D call. This CDR3 comprises 10 residues. The V gene's germline CDR1 is MDHEN and CDR2 SYDVKM. The V end was cut by 4 bases, the J end by 12 bases, with 7 bases between. As DNA, the CDR3 is TGTGCCAGCAGTTCACCGGGGCAGTTCTTC. It translates to CASSSPGQFF.

This chain joins TRBV19 and TRBJ2-2; D not resolved. CDR3 length: 13 amino acids. CDR1 is LNHDA and CDR2 is SQIVND in the germline V gene (reference sequence). The V gene lost 6 bases and the J gene lost 2 bases, with 7 bases spanning the gap. DNA of the CDR3: TGTGCCAGTAGGCCAGGTAACACCGGGGAGCTGTTTTTT. Amino acids: CASRPGNTGELFF.

The chain uses TRBV7-2 and TRBJ1-2; a weak D match, TRBD1 (5 bases). This CDR3 has 16 residues. Germline V gene sequence: CDR1 SGHTA, CDR2 FQGNSA. Trimming left V 5 bases short and J 7 bases short, with 23 bases between. As DNA, the CDR3 is TGTGCCAGCAGCCCCCAGACTCAACCAGGGTCTTCTGGCTACACCTTC. Encoded protein: CASSPQTQPGSSGYTF.

This clone showed up just a few times. This sequence joins TRBV19 and TRBJ2-3, with 9 nucleotides matching TRBD2. The ends lost 7 bases at V and 8 bases at J; junction bases unmatched: 10. Germline lookup yields CDR1 LNHDA and CDR2 SQIVND (reference sequence). The CDR3 is made up of 14 amino acids. CDR3 region: CASKISGRSGTQYF. The CDR3 nucleotides are TGTGCCAGTAAGATCAGCGGGAGGAGTGGTACGCAGTATTTT.

The chain employs TRBV5-1 and TRBJ2-7; 9 bases agree with TRBD1. Germline V gene data show CDR1 as SGHRS and CDR2 as YFSETQ. This CDR3 comprises 15 residues. The junction had 6 bases not matched to a gene; V was cut back by 2 bases and J by 3 bases. CDR3 DNA: TGCGCCAGCAGCTTAACGGGACAGGGAGTCTACGAGCAGTACTTC. As protein: CASSLTGQGVYEQYF.

The V call is TRBV6-1, the J call TRBJ1-4; D uncertain. The germline V gene encodes CDR1 MNHNS and CDR2 SASEGT. The V end was cut by 2 bases, the J end by 2 bases, with 9 bases between. The CDR3 runs to 15 residues. In DNA form, the CDR3 reads TGTGCCAGCAGTGAACACCAGCCTACTAATGAAAAACTGTTTTTT. Translated: CASSEHQPTNEKLFF.

The V gene is TRBV29-1, the J gene TRBJ1-1; 9 nucleotides agree with TRBD1. CDR3 size: 12 residues. Unmatched junction bases numbered 2, after V lost 7 bases and J lost 2 bases. The V gene's germline CDR1 is SQVTM and CDR2 ANQGSEA. CDR3 bases: TGCAGCGCGGGACAGGGAAACACTGAAGCTTTCTTT. Encoded protein: CSAGQGNTEAFF. Complete variable domain (other parts from reference TRBV29-1 and TRBJ1-1): SAVISQKPSRDICQRGTSLTIQCQVDSQVTMMFWYRQQPGQSLTLIATANQGSEATYESGFVIDKFPISRPNLTFSTLTVSNMSPEDSSIYLCSAGQGNTEAFFGQGTRLTVV.

This chain connects TRBV18 to TRBJ1-5; 10 nucleotides agree with TRBD1. From germline, CDR1 is KGHSH and CDR2 LQKENI. The junction had 5 bases not matched to a gene; V was cut back by 4 bases and J by 2 bases. There are 16 residues in the CDR3. In DNA form, the CDR3 reads TGTGCCAGCTCACTCGGACAGGGGGGTGGCAATCAGCCCCAGCATTTT. Encoded protein: CASSLGQGGGNQPQHF.

The chain combines TRBV29-1 with TRBJ2-2; D might be TRBD1 (6 bases). Per the germline V gene, CDR1 is SQVTM and CDR2 is ANQGSEA. Deletions cut 6 bases from V and 5 bases from J, with 16 bases between. CDR3 length: 14 residues. CDR3 DNA sequence: TGCAGCGTCCAAGGGGGTAGGGGGACCGGGGAGCTGTTTTTT. It encodes CSVQGGRGTGELFF.

This clone was counted once. J is TRBJ1-1 and V is TRBV12-3 or TRBV12-4; D remains ambiguous. The CDR3 totals 11 residues. Between the trimmed V and J ends, which lost 6 bases and 6 bases, there was a span of 8 bases. The DNA of the CDR3 is TGTGCCAGCAGCTGGTTCGCTGAAGCTTTCTTT. Its protein product is CASSWFAEAFF.

The chain is built from TRBV6-5 and TRBJ2-7; TRBD2 might be the D (6 bases). The CDR3 runs 13 residues. Trimming cost V 6 bases and J 5 bases, with 14 bases left between them. Germline V gives CDR1 MNHEY, CDR2 SVGAGI. CDR3 nucleotide sequence: TGTGCCAGCAGCCAATCCGGGACTCACGAGCAGTACTTC. It codes for CASSQSGTHEQYF.

V and J are TRBV30 and TRBJ2-7; a weak D match, TRBD1 (6 bases). Trimming took 3 bases from V and 5 from J, leaving 14 bases between them. Per the germline V gene, CDR1 is GTSNPN and CDR2 is SVGIG (reference sequence). The CDR3 has 13 residues. In DNA form, the CDR3 reads TGTGCCTGGAGACCGGGACAAATCCACGAGCAGTACTTC. Its translation is CAWRPGQIHEQYF.

The V call is TRBV6-5, the J call TRBJ1-1; TRBD1 matches at 7 bases. Germline CDR1 and CDR2: MNHEY and SVGAGI. Trimming removed 4 bases from V and 0 bases from J; junction bases left unmatched: 5. This CDR3 contains 15 residues. The CDR3 nucleotides are TGTGCCAGCAGTTCCCGACAGGGTTTGAACACTGAAGCTTTCTTT. Its protein is CASSSRQGLNTEAFF.

The genes are TRBV5-6 and TRBJ1-6; D unresolved. With 5 bases removed from V and 13 bases from J, the gap between germline ends came to 16 bases. This CDR3 is 13 amino acids long. Germline loops: CDR1 SGHDT, CDR2 YYEEEE. The DNA for the CDR3 is TGTGCCAGCAGGCGGGTTGGGATCACCCCCCTCCACTTT. Residues: CASRRVGITPLHF.

The rearrangement joins TRBV5-4 to TRBJ1-1, with no clear D. Trimming shortened V by 1 base and J by 4 bases, and 8 bases separated the two germline ends. The CDR3 is 13 residues long. From germline, CDR1 is SGHNT and CDR2 YYREEE (reference sequence). The chain's CDR3 is CASSLIGITEAFF. CDR3 in DNA: TGTGCCAGCAGCTTGATAGGGATCACTGAAGCTTTCTTT.